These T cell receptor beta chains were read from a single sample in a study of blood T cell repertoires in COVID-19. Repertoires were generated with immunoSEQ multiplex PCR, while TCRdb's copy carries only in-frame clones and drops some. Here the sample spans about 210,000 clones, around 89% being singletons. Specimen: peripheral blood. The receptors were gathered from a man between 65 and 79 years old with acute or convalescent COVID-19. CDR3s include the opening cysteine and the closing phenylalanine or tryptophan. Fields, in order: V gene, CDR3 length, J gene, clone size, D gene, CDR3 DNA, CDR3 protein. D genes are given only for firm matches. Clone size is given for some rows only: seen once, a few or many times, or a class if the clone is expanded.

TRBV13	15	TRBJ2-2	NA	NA	TGTGCCAGCCTCCTCAGGGGGGAAGCGACCGGGGAGCTGTTTTTT	CASLLRGEATGELFF
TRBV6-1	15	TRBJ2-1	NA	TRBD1	TGTGCCAGCAGTGAAGGGACAGGGACCTACAATGAGCAGTTCTTC	CASSEGTGTYNEQFF
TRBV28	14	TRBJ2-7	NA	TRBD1	TGTGCCAGCTGTAAACAGGGGCGGTCCTACGAGCAGTACTTC	CASCKQGRSYEQYF
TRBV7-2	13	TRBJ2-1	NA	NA	TGTGCCAGCAGCTTACTTCGGTACAATGAGCAGTTCTTC	CASSLLRYNEQFF
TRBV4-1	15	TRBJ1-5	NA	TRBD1	TGCGCCAGCAGCCAAGATCCGCAGGGGGATCAGCCCCAGCATTTT	CASSQDPQGDQPQHF
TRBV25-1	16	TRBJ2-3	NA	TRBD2	TGTGCCAGCAGTGAATCCGTGCCGGGAGGGACAGATACGCAGTATTTT	CASSESVPGGTDTQYF
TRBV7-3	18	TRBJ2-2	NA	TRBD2	TGTGCCAGCAGCCCCTCCCCAACTAGCGGGCAGGGGGGCGGGGAGCTGTTTTTT	CASSPSPTSGQGGGELFF
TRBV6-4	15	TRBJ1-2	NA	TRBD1	TGTGCCAGCAGTGACACCGACAGGGCTGAGAGAGGCTACACCTTC	CASSDTDRAERGYTF
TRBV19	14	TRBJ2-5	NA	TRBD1	TGTGCCAGTCGAGACAGGGGGCGGGAAGAGACCCAGTACTTC	CASRDRGREETQYF
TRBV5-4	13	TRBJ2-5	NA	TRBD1	TGTGCCAGCAGCTTGGAGGGGGCAGAGACCCAGTACTTC	CASSLEGAETQYF
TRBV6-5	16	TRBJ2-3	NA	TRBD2	TGTGCCAGCAGTTACTCCCCGGCTAGCGGGACAGATACGCAGTATTTT	CASSYSPASGTDTQYF
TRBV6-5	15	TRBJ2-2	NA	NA	TGTGCCAGCAGCGCAGGGGCTCTACACGGCGGGGAGCTGTTTTTT	CASSAGALHGGELFF
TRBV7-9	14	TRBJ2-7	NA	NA	TGTGCCAGCAGCTTTTCTAGTTTTACCTACGAGCAGTACTTC	CASSFSSFTYEQYF
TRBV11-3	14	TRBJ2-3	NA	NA	TGTGCCAGCAGCTTGATCACTAGCACAGATACGCAGTATTTT	CASSLITSTDTQYF
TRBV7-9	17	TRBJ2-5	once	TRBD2	TGTGCCAGCAGCTCCCAATTGGGACTAGCGGGAGCGGAGACCCAGTACTTC	CASSSQLGLAGAETQYF
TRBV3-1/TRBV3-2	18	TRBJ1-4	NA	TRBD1	TGTGCCAGCAGCCAAGATGGGGGCCCGAGACAGGGAGGAGAAAAACTGTTTTTT	CASSQDGGPRQGGEKLFF
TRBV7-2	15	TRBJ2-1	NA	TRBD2	TGTGCCAGCAGCTCCGTAGCGGTGCGGGGGGATGAGCAGTTCTTC	CASSSVAVRGDEQFF
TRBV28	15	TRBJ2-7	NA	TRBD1	TGTGCCAGCAGTTTATTCGGGGACAGCCTCAACGAGCAGTACTTC	CASSLFGDSLNEQYF
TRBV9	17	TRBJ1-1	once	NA	TGTGCCAGCAGCTCACACACAGGGACCCCGGGGGGCACTGAAGCTTTCTTT	CASSSHTGTPGGTEAFF
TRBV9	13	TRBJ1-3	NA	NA	TGTGCCAGCAGCGACAGGGCCGGAAACACCATATATTTT	CASSDRAGNTIYF
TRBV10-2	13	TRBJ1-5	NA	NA	TGCGCCAGCTCGGGCGGGGAAAGTCAGCCCCAGCATTTT	CASSGGESQPQHF
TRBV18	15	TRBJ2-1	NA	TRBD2	TGTGCCAGCTCACCAAATCCGGGAGGCGTCAATGAGCAGTTCTTC	CASSPNPGGVNEQFF
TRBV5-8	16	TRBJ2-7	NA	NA	TGTGCCAGCAGCCCAGACAGGCGGGAGTCCCTCGACGAGCAGTACTTC	CASSPDRRESLDEQYF
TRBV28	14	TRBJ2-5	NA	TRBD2	TGTGCCAGCAGTTTATCGGGAGGGCCTGAGACCCAGTACTTC	CASSLSGGPETQYF